In this sample, the clone carrying this TCR beta chain turned up many times. Its cognate antigen is unknown. This specimen belongs to a study of blood T cells in healthy people across ages. Study outcomes and limitations: Aged donors had fewer naive CD4+ cells and lower diversity than long-lived donors.

With 5 bases clipped from V and 0 bases from J, the junction kept 13 bases outside the gene matches. Germline assignment: CDR1 SEHNR and CDR2 FQNEAQ (reference sequence). The CDR3 has 19 residues. For the second PCR, which ran for 7 to 11 cycles, a sample-barcoded 5' primer and a J-beta primer mix were used. Tagging of each cDNA molecule was performed by a template-switch adaptor with 12 random nucleotides. Any given sample supplied a minimum of 3 million CDR3-containing paired-end reads. MiXCR was run by TCRdb on the 5' RACE reads, yielding one entry per CDR3 protein. Found here are 450,000 to 600,000 distinct CDR3 sequences, about 29% of them singletons; the top ten hold roughly 3.5%. This sample also appeared in a second study, on T cells of mothers and their children.

Sample: blood. This receptor was taken from a boy younger than 10 in good health. The chain has TRBV7-9 and TRBJ1-4; 9 bases match TRBD1. Here the CDR3 DNA reads TGTGCCAGCAGCACCATCCCGGGACAGGGAACGGCAACTAATGAAAAACTGTTTTTT. Translating it yields CASSTIPGQGTATNEKLFF.